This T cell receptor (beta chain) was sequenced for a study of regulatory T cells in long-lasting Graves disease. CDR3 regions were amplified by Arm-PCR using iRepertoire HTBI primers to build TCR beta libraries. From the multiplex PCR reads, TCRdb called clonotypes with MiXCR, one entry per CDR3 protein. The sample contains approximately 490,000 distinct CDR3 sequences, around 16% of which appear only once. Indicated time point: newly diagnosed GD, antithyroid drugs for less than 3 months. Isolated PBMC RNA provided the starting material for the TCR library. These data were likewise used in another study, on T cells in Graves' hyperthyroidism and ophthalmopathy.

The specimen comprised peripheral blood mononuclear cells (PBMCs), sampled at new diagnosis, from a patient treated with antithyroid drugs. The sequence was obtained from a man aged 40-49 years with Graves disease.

CDR3 protein: CASSRGTVRETQYF. DNA for the CDR3: TGTGCCAGCAGTCGCGGGACAGTTCGAGAGACCCAGTACTTC. The chain is built from TRBV12-3 or TRBV12-4 and TRBJ2-5, with a tentative D call TRBD1 (7 bases). V lost 5 bases and J 4 bases, leaving 14 bases between the germline ends. The CDR3 runs to 14 residues.